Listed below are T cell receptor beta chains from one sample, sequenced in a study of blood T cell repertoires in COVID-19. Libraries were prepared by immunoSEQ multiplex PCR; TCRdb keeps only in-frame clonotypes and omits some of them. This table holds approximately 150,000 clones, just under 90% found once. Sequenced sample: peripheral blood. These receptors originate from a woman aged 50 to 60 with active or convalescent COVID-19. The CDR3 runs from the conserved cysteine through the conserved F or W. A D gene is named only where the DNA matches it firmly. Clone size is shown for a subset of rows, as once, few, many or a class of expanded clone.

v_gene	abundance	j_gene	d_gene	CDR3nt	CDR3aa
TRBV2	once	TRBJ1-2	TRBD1	TGTGCCGTCTCACGGCCCCAGGGACAGCTTATAGGTGGCTACACCTTC	CAVSRPQGQLIGGYTF
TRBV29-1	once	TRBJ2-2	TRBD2	TGCAGCGTCAGTAGCGGGAGCGTCACCGGGGAGCTGTTTTTT	CSVSSGSVTGELFF
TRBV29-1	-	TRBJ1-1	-	TGCAGCGTTGCGGGGCAGGGAGGAACTGAAGCTTTCTTT	CSVAGQGGTEAFF
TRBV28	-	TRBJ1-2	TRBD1	TGTGCCAGCAGTGAGGGGGGGACAGGGACTCTAAACTATGGCTACACCTTC	CASSEGGTGTLNYGYTF
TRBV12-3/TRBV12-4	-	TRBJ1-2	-	TGTGCCAGCAGCCTAGGGCGGGTGGGGGGCTACACCTTC	CASSLGRVGGYTF
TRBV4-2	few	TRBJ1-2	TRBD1	TGTGCCAGCAGCCAAGAATCGAATCTTCGGGACAGGGGACTTAACTATGGCTACACCTTC	CASSQESNLRDRGLNYGYTF
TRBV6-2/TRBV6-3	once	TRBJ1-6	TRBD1	TGTGCCAGCAGTTACCGGGACAGGGATAATTCACCCCTCCACTTT	CASSYRDRDNSPLHF
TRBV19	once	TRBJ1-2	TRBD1	TGTGCCAGTAGTCCACAGGGGTTCTTTGGCTACACCTTC	CASSPQGFFGYTF
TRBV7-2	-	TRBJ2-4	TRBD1	TGTGCCAGCAGCTTCGGACAGGTTCAGTACTTC	CASSFGQVQYF
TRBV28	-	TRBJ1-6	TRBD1	TGTGCCAGTAGTCCCCGGGACAGAGAGGCGGGTTCACCCCTCCACTTT	CASSPRDREAGSPLHF
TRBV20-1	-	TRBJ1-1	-	TGCAGTGCCCCGACGCGGACTGAAGCTTTCTTT	CSAPTRTEAFF
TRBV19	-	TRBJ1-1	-	TGTGCCAGTCGGCCACACTCAGGGATGAACACTGAAGCTTTCTTT	CASRPHSGMNTEAFF
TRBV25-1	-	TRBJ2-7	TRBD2	TGTGCCAGCAGCGATCCCGCCGGGACTAGCCCCTACGAGCAGTACTTC	CASSDPAGTSPYEQYF
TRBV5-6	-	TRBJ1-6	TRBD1	TGTGCCAGCGGGACAGGGAGAAATGATTCACCCCTCCACTTT	CASGTGRNDSPLHF
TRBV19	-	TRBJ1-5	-	TGTGCCAGTAGTATAGAGAGGAGTCAGCCCCAGCATTTT	CASSIERSQPQHF
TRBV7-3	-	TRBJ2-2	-	TGTGCCAGCAGCCCCGTAACGGGTGGCGGGGAGCTGTTTTTT	CASSPVTGGGELFF
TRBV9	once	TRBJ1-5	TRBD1	TGTGCCAGCAGCGTAGGGACAGGCCCCAATCAGCCCCAGCATTTT	CASSVGTGPNQPQHF
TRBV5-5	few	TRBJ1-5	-	TGTGCCAGCAGTCGCCGACAAGCTAATCAGCCCCAGCATTTT	CASSRRQANQPQHF
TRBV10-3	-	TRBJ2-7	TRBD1	TGTGCCATCTCACAGGGACAGGTCTACGAGCAGTACTTC	CAISQGQVYEQYF
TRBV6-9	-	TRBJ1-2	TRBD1	TGTGCCAGCAGTTCCGGACAGGGCGGCTACACCTTC	CASSSGQGGYTF
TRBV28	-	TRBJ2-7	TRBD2	TGTGCCAGCAGCGATCAAAAGTGGGAGGGCCAATACGAGCAGTACTTC	CASSDQKWEGQYEQYF
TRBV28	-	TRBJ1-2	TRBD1	TGTGCCAGCAGTTTAATACAGGGGGGCATCTATGGCTACACCTTC	CASSLIQGGIYGYTF
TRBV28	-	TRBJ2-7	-	TGTGCCAGCAGTTTAGGAGGGGCGCGGTACGAGCAGTACTTC	CASSLGGARYEQYF
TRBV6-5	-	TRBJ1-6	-	TGTGCCAGCATCTTCCGGGGGGAAAGCAATTCACCCCTCCACTTT	CASIFRGESNSPLHF
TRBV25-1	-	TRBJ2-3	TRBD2	TGTGCCAGCAGTGACGGACGGGGGGGGAACACAGATACGCAGTATTTT	CASSDGRGGNTDTQYF
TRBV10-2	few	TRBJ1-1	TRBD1	TGCGCCAGCAGTGACGCGCAGGGGGAGGCTTTCTTT	CASSDAQGEAFF
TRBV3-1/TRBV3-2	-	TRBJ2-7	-	TGTGCCTATCAGGTTAAGGAAAGCTCCTACGAGCAGTATTTC	CAYQVKESSYEQYF
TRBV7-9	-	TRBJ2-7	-	TGTGCCAGCAGCCCTGGTGGGAGAGAGCAGTACTTC	CASSPGGREQYF
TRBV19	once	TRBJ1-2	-	TGTGCCAGTAGTCTGACCGGGACAAGAGCTAACTATGGCTACACCTTC	CASSLTGTRANYGYTF
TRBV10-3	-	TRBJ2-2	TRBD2	TGTGCCATCAGCGGGACTAGCGGGGGCTCGAACACCGGGGAGCTGTTTTTT	CAISGTSGGSNTGELFF
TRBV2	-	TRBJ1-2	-	TGTGCCAGCAGTGCCTCAGGGGACTATGGCTACACCTTC	CASSASGDYGYTF
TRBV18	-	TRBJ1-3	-	TGTGCCAGCTCACCACAAGGACTTCATGGAAACACCATATATTTT	CASSPQGLHGNTIYF
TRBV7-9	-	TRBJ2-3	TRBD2	TGTGCCAGCAGCCCAACTAGCGGGAGCACAGATACGCAGTATTTT	CASSPTSGSTDTQYF
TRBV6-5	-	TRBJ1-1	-	TGTGCCAGCAGTCGGACTGTCATTGAAGCTTTCTTT	CASSRTVIEAFF
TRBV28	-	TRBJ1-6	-	TGTGCCAGCAGTTCCTTAAATTCACCCCTCCACTTT	CASSSLNSPLHF
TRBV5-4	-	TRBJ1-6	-	TGTGCCAGCAGCTTGGGGGCAGCCCCTTATAATTCACCCCTCCACTTT	CASSLGAAPYNSPLHF
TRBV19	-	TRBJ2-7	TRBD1	TGTGCCAGTAGACGGGACCGGGACAGGGGGCGCGAGCAGTACTTC	CASRRDRDRGREQYF
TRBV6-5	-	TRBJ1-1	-	TGTGCCAGCAGGACAGGATCCCGAGCTTTCTTT	CASRTGSRAFF
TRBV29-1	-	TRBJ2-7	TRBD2	TGCAGCGTTCCTATAGCGGGAGGAGGCTACGAGCAGTACTTC	CSVPIAGGGYEQYF
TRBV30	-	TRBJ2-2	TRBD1	TGTGCCTTTCGACAGGGTGCGAACGGGGAGCTGTTTTTT	CAFRQGANGELFF
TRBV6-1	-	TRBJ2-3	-	TGTGCCAGCAGTGAAATGCTTTGGACTCTACGTAGCACAGATACGCAGTATTTT	CASSEMLWTLRSTDTQYF
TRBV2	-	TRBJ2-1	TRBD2	TGTGCCAGCAGTGAGATAGCGGGGGGTTATGGGCAGTTCTTC	CASSEIAGGYGQFF
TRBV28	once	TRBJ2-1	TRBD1	TGTGCCAGCAGTCGATCACCGGGACAGGGCTACAATGAGCAGTTCTTC	CASSRSPGQGYNEQFF
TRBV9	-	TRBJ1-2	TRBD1	TGTGCCAGCAGCGTAGAGGACAGGGCCGGTGGCTACACCTTC	CASSVEDRAGGYTF
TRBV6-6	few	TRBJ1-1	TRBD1	TGTGCCAGCAGTCAACCCTCAAGTCACAGGGGGCGCACTGAAGCTTTCTTT	CASSQPSSHRGRTEAFF
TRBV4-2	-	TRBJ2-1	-	TGTGCCAGCAGCCAAGCGGGGAGCTCCTACAATGAGCAGTTCTTC	CASSQAGSSYNEQFF
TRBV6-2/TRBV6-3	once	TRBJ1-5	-	TGTGCCAGCAGCACTACGACAGTCAGGCTCTATCAGCCCCAGCATTTT	CASSTTTVRLYQPQHF
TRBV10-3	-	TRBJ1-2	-	TGTGCCATCAGGCCGGGGGGCAGGGACAACTATGGCTACACCTTC	CAIRPGGRDNYGYTF
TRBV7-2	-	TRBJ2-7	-	TGTGCCAGCAGCTTAGCGCGGGGGCCGGGGGAGCAGTACTTC	CASSLARGPGEQYF
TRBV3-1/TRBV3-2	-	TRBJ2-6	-	TGTGCCAGCAGCCAAGAGTGGCGGCGAGGGGCCAACGTCCTGACTTTC	CASSQEWRRGANVLTF